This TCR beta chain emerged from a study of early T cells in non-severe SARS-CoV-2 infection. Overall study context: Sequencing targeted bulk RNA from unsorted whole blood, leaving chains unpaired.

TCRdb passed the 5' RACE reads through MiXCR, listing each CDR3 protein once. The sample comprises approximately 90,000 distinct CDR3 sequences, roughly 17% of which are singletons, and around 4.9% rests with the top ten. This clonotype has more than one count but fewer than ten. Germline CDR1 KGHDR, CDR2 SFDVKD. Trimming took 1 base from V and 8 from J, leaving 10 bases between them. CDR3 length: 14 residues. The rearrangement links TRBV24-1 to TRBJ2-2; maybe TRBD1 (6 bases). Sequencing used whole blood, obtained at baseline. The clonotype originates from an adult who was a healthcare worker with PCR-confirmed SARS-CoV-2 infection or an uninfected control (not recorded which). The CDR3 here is CATSDFAGAGELFF. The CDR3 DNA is TGTGCCACCAGTGATTTCGCAGGGGCTGGGGAGCTGTTTTTT.